This TCR beta chain was profiled in a study of shared clonotypes between healthy human individuals (TCRdb year 2020). Notes on the research overall: The cohort included three men and a couple of women between 18 and 49 years of age. Per donor, three plates each were used for CD4 naive and CD4 memory, two for CD8 naive, and one for CD8 memory. The study deeply sequenced blood TCR repertoires of about 5 healthy adults to estimate repertoire size and the extent of clonotype sharing between individuals. Different laboratories and diverse techniques were used to prepare libraries and sequence TCR repertoires, to increase sequencing depth and limit assay-specific biases. Leukapheresis yielded between about 0.85 and 9.5 billion PBMCs per donor. What the work shows at the level of the full study, not this receptor alone: Incomplete sequencing was indicated by rarefaction of sorted-subset datasets, despite the large sequencing depth. Pairwise subsampling indicated that sequencing depth was expected to affect the degree of clonotype sharing among donors. Naive subsets generally had larger estimated clonotype richness than memory subsets. Sampling was restricted to blood, and TCR repertoires in tissues likely differ from the TCR repertoires found in blood. The genetic and exposure-history diversity represented was limited by the small number of donors. Higher generation probabilities were observed for clonotypes shared by all four sorted-subset donors than for non-shared clonotypes. Across four donors, about 5% of naive CD4, approximately 3.6% of naive CD8, 2.3% of memory CD4, and 0.4% to 0.45% of memory CD8 clonotypes were shared.

Using the deep immunoSEQ assay, multiplex PCR amplified TCR CDR3 regions from genomic DNA. Extracted genomic DNA from each cell subset was spread evenly across all wells of several immunoSEQ 96-well plates, with each plate serving as a replicate. For sorted subsets, each replicate PCR was loaded with about 200 ng genomic DNA, equivalent to 30,000 or so T cell genomes. The purified libraries were quantified using a Qubit 3.0 fluorometer, sized with a Bioanalyzer 2100, and then quantified again using the KAPA Library Quantification kit. Every immunoSEQ 96-well plate was sequenced on a separate single-read 150-cycle Illumina NextSeq 550 flow cell. In the paper's pipeline: The immunoSEQ output contained only junctional sequences without quality scores, so filtering could not match that applied to full-length reads. Sequences were annotated with PyIR, a Python wrapper for IgBLAST v1.9, using IMGT germline references to assign V/J genes and CDR3. Reads were filtered out if the reads had weak V/J assignments (E-value above 1e-6), no CDR3, stop codons, out-of-frame junctions, or ambiguous translated residues. V3J clonotypes were defined as sequences sharing the same inferred V gene, J gene, and CDR3 amino acid sequence. Percentage overlap between repertoires was calculated by dividing the number of shared unique clonotypes by the size of the smaller repertoire. Repertoire richness was assessed with RTK rarefaction, the Chao1 estimator, and Recon v2.1 estimates of unobserved clonotypes. OLGA was used to compute generation probabilities for all TCRbeta clonotypes that the gDNA method yielded from a handful of donors. The clones in this table, taken by TCRdb from immuneACCESS, are in-frame only. Not every clone is retained; where verified, under half of the shortfall comes from an unresolved V gene, and the cause of the rest is unknown. V and J calls and clone size come straight from that table; D and trimming were deduced from the DNA. In all, the sample holds around 550,000 clones, and 95% of those were seen once. About 0.11% of the sample goes to the ten largest clones.

The germline V gene gives CDR1 as SNHLY and CDR2 as FYNNEI. Including cysteine and phenylalanine, the CDR3 has 15 amino acids. Only the CDR3 DNA stays, 45 bases, in frame from base 1. The V and J ends are trimmed by 1 base and 7 bases, leaving 13 bases between them. For this clone: It has no known antigen specificity. Base quality data are lacking; no much larger clone is found one base away.

For the CD8 naive samples, CD45RO-negative cells were positively selected for CCR7, yielding a CD45RA+CCR7+ population from which TemRA cells were excluded. Donors were healthy HIV-negative adults with no recently reported acute infections or vaccinations. Only Caucasian adults living in Nashville, Tennessee, USA were represented among the donors. Blood was collected by leukapheresis, and PBMCs were isolated by Ficoll-Histopaque density gradient centrifugation and then cryopreserved in liquid nitrogen vapor phase. Purity and quantity of every magnetically sorted T cell population were checked by analytical flow cytometry. From each sorted fraction, genomic DNA was isolated and quantified by UV absorbance on a Nanodrop 2000c.

Sequenced: naive CD8+ T cells sorted from blood. The cell subset or site label, read with the paper, signifies: CD45RA+CCR7+. This sequence originates from a woman in her twenties or thirties in good health. The chain is encoded by TRBV2 joined to TRBJ2-2; 5 matching bases give a weak D call of TRBD1. CDR3 reads: CASSEVSGKLGELFF. The DNA sequence is as follows: TGTGCCAGCAGTGAAGTGTCAGGGAAACTCGGGGAGCTGTTTTTT.